This TCR beta chain was captured in a study of technical replicates of blood from several donors. Data came from immunoSEQ multiplex PCR; TCRdb stores just in-frame clones and leaves some out. The sample lists fewer than 90,000 clones, roughly 93% occurring once. Germline CDR1 and CDR2: SGHRS and YFSETQ. The CDR3 runs 12 residues. Deletions cut 2 bases from V and 4 bases from J, with 5 bases between. This sequence was found in a human donor in good health. The chain joins TRBV5-1 to TRBJ2-3; no firm D call. Source material: T cells isolated from PBMCs. The CDR3 DNA follows: TGCGCCAGCAGCTTCGTGTCAGATACGCAGTATTTT. This codes for CASSFVSDTQYF. The full variable domain, its missing parts supplied by reference TRBV5-1 and TRBJ2-3, is KAGVTQTPRYLIKTRGQQVTLSCSPISGHRSVSWYQQTPGQGLQFLFEYFSETQRNKGNFPGRFSGRQFSNSRSEMNVSTLELGDSALYLCASSFVSDTQYFGPGTRLTVL.